These 29 T cell receptor beta chains were sequenced from one sample in a study of T cells in tuberculosis. Assay: immunoSEQ multiplex PCR; the TCRdb copy retains only in-frame clones and omits some. The sample holds around 19,000 clones, 85% to 90% seen once. What was sequenced was PBMCs. The receptors come from a donor aged 10 to 29 with latent tuberculosis or without tuberculosis infection.

The chain employs TRBV29-1 and TRBJ1-2; D remains ambiguous. This CDR3 has 11 amino acids. Trimming left V 8 bases short and J 5 bases short, with 12 bases between. Germline CDR1 reads SQVTM; CDR2 reads ANQGSEA. CDR3 loop: CSLRQDYGYTF. In DNA, the CDR3 is TGCAGCCTTCGCCAGGATTATGGCTACACCTTC.

The chain uses TRBV11-3 and TRBJ2-2; D is possibly TRBD2 (5 bases). The CDR3 runs to 15 residues. Trimming pared 1 base from V and 7 bases from J, leaving 13 bases between. The germline CDR1 and CDR2 sequences are SGHNT and YENEEA. The CDR3 is CASSLGLGGGGELFF. The CDR3 DNA follows: TGTGCCAGCAGCTTAGGTCTTGGAGGTGGCGGGGAGCTGTTTTTT. Full variable domain (missing parts from reference TRBV11-3 and TRBJ2-2): EAGVVQSPRYKIIEKKQPVAFWCNPISGHNTLYWYLQNLGQGPELLIRYENEEAVDDSQLPKDRFSAERLKGVDSTLKIQPAELGDSAVYLCASSLGLGGGGELFFGEGSRLTVL.

To note about this clone: A read error may account for a junction end that differs from germline. The gene calls are TRBV5-4 and TRBJ2-1, with a weak D call TRBD2 (7 bases). Germline V gene sequence: CDR1 SGHNT, CDR2 YYREEE (reference sequence). The CDR3 sequence is 16 residues long. The CDR3 spells CASSFGGGNSYNEQFF. DNA for the CDR3: TGTGCCAGTAGCTTTGGGGGGGGCAACTCCTACAATGAGCAGTTCTTC.

The chain uses TRBV29-1 and TRBJ2-1; 14 bases are shared with TRBD2. V was clipped by 3 bases and J by 4 bases; unmatched bases: 5. Germline V gene lookup returns CDR1 SQVTM and CDR2 ANQGSEA. This CDR3 contains 16 residues. CDR3 loop: CSVEGLAGAKYNEQFF. The CDR3 nucleotides read TGCAGCGTTGAGGGACTAGCGGGGGCCAAGTACAATGAGCAGTTCTTC.

The genes are TRBV6-1 and TRBJ1-3; 8 positions match TRBD1. Germline V gives CDR1 MNHNS, CDR2 SASEGT. The CDR3 totals 19 residues. V lost 1 base, J lost 4 bases, and 15 bases stayed unmatched. This chain's CDR3 is CASSEVRTGIILRGNTIYF. The CDR3 nucleotides are TGTGCCAGCAGTGAAGTGAGGACAGGGATTATTCTTCGAGGAAACACCATATATTTT.

This sequence joins TRBV7-8 and TRBJ2-7; 7 bases agree with TRBD2. V trimming: 0 bases; J trimming: 4 bases; junction bases outside the gene matches: 3. The CDR3 spans 14 residues. Germline-derived CDR1 and CDR2 are SGHVS and FQNEAQ. The chain's CDR3 is CASSLAREAYEQYF. The CDR3 DNA follows: TGTGCCAGCAGCTTAGCACGGGAGGCGTACGAGCAGTACTTC.

The chain employs TRBV27 and TRBJ2-7; 8 bases align to TRBD1. J lost 4 bases, V lost 2 bases, and 7 bases had no gene match. Germline lookup yields CDR1 MNHEY and CDR2 SMNVEV (reference sequence). The CDR3 spans 15 residues. For the CDR3, the DNA is TGTGCCAGCAGTTTAGACCCGACAGGGGCATACGAGCAGTACTTC. The encoded protein is CASSLDPTGAYEQYF.

The chain uses TRBV7-2 and TRBJ2-4, with D perhaps TRBD2 (7 bases). The germline CDR1 and CDR2 sequences are SGHTA and FQGNSA. V lost 1 base to trimming and J lost 0 bases, with 13 bases between them. The CDR3 sequence is 17 residues long. The CDR3 spells CASSLEGGLLAKNIQYF. CDR3 DNA: TGTGCCAGCAGCTTAGAGGGGGGGTTACTAGCCAAAAACATTCAGTACTTC.

The chain has TRBV18 and TRBJ2-5; 7 positions agree with TRBD1. With V trimmed by 3 bases and J by 1 base, 5 bases remained unmatched. The CDR3 length is 15 residues. Germline V CDR1 and CDR2: KGHSH, LQKENI. The CDR3 here is CASSPPGTVQETQYF. The CDR3 DNA reads TGTGCCAGCTCACCTCCCGGGACAGTCCAAGAGACCCAGTACTTC. Full variable domain (remainder filled in from reference TRBV18 and TRBJ2-5): NAGVMQNPRHLVRRRGQEARLRCSPMKGHSHVYWYRQLPEEGLKFMVYLQKENIIDESGMPKERFSAEFPKEGPSILRIQQVVRGDSAAYFCASSPPGTVQETQYFGPGTRLLVL.

CDR3 residues: CASSDARDYGYTF. CDR3 bases: TGCGCCAGCAGCGATGCCAGGGACTATGGCTACACCTTC. The chain recombines TRBV4-1 with TRBJ1-2, with D perhaps matching TRBD1 (5 bases). The CDR3 is 13 amino acids. Deletions cut 5 bases from V and 3 bases from J, with 10 bases between. Per germline, CDR1 MGHRA and CDR2 YSYEKL.

The chain combines TRBV28 with TRBJ2-7, with 14 bases lining up with TRBD2. The CDR3 has 18 amino acids. CDR1 and CDR2 (germline): MDHEN, SYDVKM. V gave up 1 base and J gave up 7 bases; unmatched junction bases: 12. CDR3 loop: CASSLSFPRLAGGKEQYF. The CDR3 coding sequence is TGTGCCAGCAGTTTATCCTTTCCTCGACTAGCGGGAGGGAAGGAGCAGTACTTC.

The genes are TRBV5-1 and TRBJ2-2; 10 bases agree with TRBD2. This CDR3 has 15 amino acids. V lost 9 bases to trimming and J lost 4 bases; unmatched junction nucleotides: 9. CDR1 SGHRS and CDR2 YFSETQ come from the germline V gene. The CDR3 loop is CATRAAGGPTGELFF. The CDR3 DNA sequence: TGCGCCACCAGGGCAGCGGGGGGGCCCACCGGGGAGCTGTTTTTT.

The chain recombines TRBV6-5 with TRBJ2-1; TRBD1 matches 8 bases. Trimming took 4 bases from V and 10 from J; bases not matched to a gene: 12. Germline lookup yields CDR1 MNHEY and CDR2 SVGAGI. The CDR3 runs to 15 residues. The CDR3 DNA follows: TGTGCCAGCAGTTCCCAGATTGGACAGGGAGGAGAGCAGTTCTTC. This codes for CASSSQIGQGGEQFF.

The V gene is TRBV5-1, the J gene TRBJ2-5; D may be TRBD2 (6 bases). V was shortened by 3 bases and J by 5 bases, with 17 bases between the two germline ends. This CDR3 comprises 15 residues. Germline CDR1 reads SGHRS; CDR2 reads YFSETQ. The CDR3 DNA reads TGCGCCAGCAGCTCGGGGACTCCAGGCAGGGAGACCCAGTACTTC. The encoded protein is CASSSGTPGRETQYF.

The chain uses TRBV13 and TRBJ1-2; TRBD1 is a possible D gene (5 bases). This CDR3 region has 16 residues. With 0 bases removed from V and 6 bases from J, the gap between germline ends came to 17 bases. The germline gives CDR1 PRHDT, CDR2 FYEKMQ (reference sequence). CDR3 amino acids: CASSLGQTGTDNGYTF. CDR3 DNA: TGTGCCAGCAGCTTAGGTCAAACCGGGACTGATAATGGCTACACCTTC.

The chain joins TRBV28 to TRBJ1-2, with TRBD1 as a possible D gene (6 bases). The CDR3 has 15 residues. The germline CDR1 and CDR2 sequences are MDHEN and SYDVKM. The germline V and J ends were trimmed by 7 bases and 1 base, with 16 bases remaining between them. The CDR3 coding sequence is TGTGCCAGCATCCCTGGGGACAATAGTAACTATGGCTACACCTTC. Protein sequence: CASIPGDNSNYGYTF.

This chain uses TRBV14 with TRBJ1-6; a possible D gene is TRBD1 (6 bases). CDR3 length: 12 amino acids. Germline V CDR1 and CDR2: SGHDN, FVKESK. Trimming removed 5 bases at V and 10 bases at J, with 9 bases between. The CDR3: CASSTGWSPLHF. For the CDR3, the DNA is TGTGCCAGCAGCACAGGGTGGTCACCCCTCCACTTT.

V usage is TRBV9 and J usage is TRBJ2-3; 8 bases align to TRBD1. The J segment lost 3 bases and the V segment lost 0 bases, leaving 6 bases of the junction unmatched. From germline, CDR1 is SGDLS and CDR2 YYNGEE. This CDR3 is 16 amino acids long. Written as DNA, the CDR3 is TGTGCCAGCAGCGTAGCAGGGACAGGTTCAACAGATACGCAGTATTTT. Translating it yields CASSVAGTGSTDTQYF.

The chain is built from TRBV19 and TRBJ2-1, with D maybe TRBD1 (5 bases). This CDR3 comprises 13 residues. From germline, CDR1 is LNHDA and CDR2 SQIVND (reference sequence). Trimming removed 6 bases from V and 3 bases from J, with 9 bases in between. This CDR3 is CASSLDSYNEQFF. CDR3 coding DNA: TGTGCCAGTAGCCTCGACAGCTACAATGAGCAGTTCTTC.

J is TRBJ2-5 and V is TRBV28, with TRBD2 matching 10 bases. J lost 1 base, V lost 6 bases, and 8 bases had no gene match. The CDR3 has 16 amino acids. Looked up from germline, CDR1 is MDHEN and CDR2 is SYDVKM. DNA for the CDR3: TGTGCCAGCAGCCTGGCGATAGCGGGGGGCCAAGAGACCCAGTACTTC. Translating it yields CASSLAIAGGQETQYF.

CDR3 bases: TGTGCCAGCGGAGGGAATGAGCAGTTCTTC. It codes for CASGGNEQFF. The J gene is TRBJ2-1, the V gene TRBV2; TRBD2 might be the D (6 bases). The ends were cut back, 8 bases at V and 7 bases at J, with 6 bases in the middle. This CDR3 spans 10 amino acids. CDR1 is SNHLY, CDR2 FYNNEI, per germline.

The J gene is TRBJ2-5, the V gene TRBV9; 9 positions agree with TRBD1. V lost 0 bases, J lost 1 base, and 13 bases stayed unmatched. Germline CDR1 reads SGDLS; CDR2 reads YYNGEE. The CDR3 has 19 amino acids. In DNA form, the CDR3 reads TGTGCCAGCAGCGTAGCCGGTACAGGGGGCTTGAGCCTCCAAGAGACCCAGTACTTC. Its protein product is CASSVAGTGGLSLQETQYF.

This clone was seen once. The chain is built from TRBV27 and TRBJ2-7; 15 positions match TRBD2. From germline, CDR1 is MNHEY and CDR2 SMNVEV (reference sequence). The CDR3 contains 17 residues. V lost 5 bases, J lost 0 bases, and 5 bases stayed unmatched. The CDR3 is CASSRTSGGALSYEQYF. DNA for the CDR3: TGTGCCAGCAGTCGGACTAGCGGGGGGGCGCTCTCCTACGAGCAGTACTTC.

This chain joins TRBV12-5 and TRBJ2-7, with 7 bases identical to TRBD2. The V segment lost 4 bases and the J segment 5 bases; nucleotides outside the gene matches: 5. The CDR3 runs to 13 residues. CDR1 is LGHNT, CDR2 FRNRAP, per germline. CDR3 region: CASGYSSGNEQYF. The CDR3 DNA follows: TGTGCTAGTGGTTACTCTAGCGGAAACGAGCAGTACTTC.

The rearrangement uses TRBV28 and TRBJ2-7; 12 nucleotides line up with TRBD1. Germline V gene sequence: CDR1 MDHEN, CDR2 SYDVKM. The CDR3 has 15 amino acids. J gave up 6 bases and V 2 bases, and 5 bases lay outside the gene matches. DNA for the CDR3: TGTGCCAGCAGTTTAGTGGGACAGGGGGCGTCCGAGCAGTACTTC. It specifies CASSLVGQGASEQYF.

This sequence joins TRBV30 and TRBJ2-7; the match to TRBD1 covers 10 bases. The CDR3 sequence is 15 residues long. The ends lost 1 base at V and 4 bases at J; junction bases unmatched: 7. The V gene's germline CDR1 is GTSNPN and CDR2 SVGIG (reference sequence). For the CDR3, the DNA is TGTGCCTGGAGTGGCAGGGGGACAGGGGAGTACGAGCAGTACTTC. Protein: CAWSGRGTGEYEQYF.

This clone has only one observation. The rearrangement joins TRBV7-2 to TRBJ1-4; perhaps TRBD1 as D (5 bases). Trimming cost V 2 bases and J 5 bases, with 9 bases left between them. CDR1 and CDR2 (germline): SGHTA, FQGNSA. The CDR3 is 14 residues long. The CDR3 sequence: CASSLHRLNEKLFF. The CDR3 bases are TGTGCCAGCAGCTTACACAGGCTGAATGAAAAACTGTTTTTT.

For this clone: A junction end diverges from the germline sequence, so it may reflect a read error. The V and J genes are TRBV19 and TRBJ1-2, with a weak D call TRBD1 (5 bases). CDR3 length: 13 amino acids. The germline CDR1 and CDR2 sequences are LNHDA and SQIVND (reference sequence). The CDR3 nucleotides are TGCGCCAGTAGTCTAGACGGGGGCTATGGCTACACCTTC. Encoded protein: CASSLDGGYGYTF.

This clone was seen a single time. The rearrangement uses TRBV29-1 and TRBJ2-5; the D gene is possibly TRBD2 (6 bases). Per the germline V gene, CDR1 is SQVTM and CDR2 is ANQGSEA. The CDR3 loop spans 14 amino acids. V lost 4 bases and J lost 3, with 15 bases in between. CDR3 DNA: TGCAGCGTTGGCTATGGGACTGGGGAAGAGACCCAGTACTTC. The encoded protein is CSVGYGTGEETQYF.